A selection of T cell receptor beta chains follows, all from one sample in a study of shared clonotypes between healthy human individuals. Clones were sequenced by immunoSEQ multiplex PCR, and TCRdb holds only the in-frame ones, with some missing. Of about 2.4 million clones listed, approximately 93% were seen once; the top ten hold about 0.34%. Sequencing input: naive CD4+ T cells from PBMCs. All receptors come from a man younger than 30 in good health. Some clones in this sample may be carry-over from other donors' samples. CDR3s include the opening cysteine and the closing phenylalanine or tryptophan. Fields, in order: CDR3 length, J gene, V gene, D gene, clone size, CDR3 protein, CDR3 DNA. The D gene is left open where the match is weak. Rows may omit the clone size; those that give it use once, few, many or a size class.

13,TRBJ2-7,TRBV6-1,TRBD1,.,CASLRQGPYEQYF,TGTGCCAGCTTAAGACAGGGGCCCTACGAGCAGTACTTC
13,TRBJ2-7,TRBV28,TRBD1,.,CASSSGTGYEQYF,TGTGCCAGCAGTTCCGGGACAGGATACGAGCAGTACTTC
16,TRBJ2-1,TRBV7-9,TRBD2,.,CASSLIPGTRDQQQFF,TGTGCCAGCAGCCTCATTCCCGGGACTAGGGACCAGCAGCAGTTCTTC
14,TRBJ1-2,TRBV9,TRBD1,once,CASSVGQLPYGYTF,TGTGCCAGCAGCGTGGGACAGCTACCCTATGGCTACACCTTC
16,TRBJ2-3,TRBV5-1,TRBD2,.,CASSLTSGLSTDTQYF,TGCGCCAGCAGCTTGACTAGCGGCCTTAGCACAGATACGCAGTATTTT
16,TRBJ2-1,TRBV6-6,TRBD2,.,CASSYPRTSGDNEQFF,TGTGCCAGCAGTTACCCTAGGACTAGCGGGGACAATGAGCAGTTCTTC
17,TRBJ2-5,TRBV4-3,TRBD1,.,CASSHRDRGEYQETQYF,TGCGCCAGCAGCCACCGGGACAGGGGCGAGTACCAAGAGACCCAGTACTTC
14,TRBJ2-1,TRBV11-1,.,.,CASSNRDQRDEQFF,TGTGCCAGCAGCAACCGGGACCAACGGGATGAGCAGTTCTTC
14,TRBJ2-7,TRBV11-1,.,.,CASSPGPSGYEQYF,TGTGCCAGCAGCCCCGGACCCTCTGGATACGAGCAGTACTTC
14,TRBJ2-7,TRBV10-3,.,.,CATAKVGSSYEQYF,TGTGCCACAGCGAAGGTCGGGAGCTCCTACGAGCAGTACTTC
13,TRBJ1-4,TRBV29-1,TRBD1,.,CSVDAQGGEKLFF,TGCAGCGTTGATGCCCAGGGGGGGGAAAAACTGTTTTTT
14,TRBJ2-7,TRBV6-5,.,.,CASSEFLFSYEQYF,TGTGCCAGCAGTGAATTTCTATTCTCCTACGAGCAGTACTTC
15,TRBJ2-5,TRBV7-9,TRBD1,.,CASSVRQGSGETQYF,TGTGCCAGCAGCGTGCGACAGGGCTCGGGGGAGACCCAGTACTTC
13,TRBJ1-3,TRBV28,.,.,CASSQVAGNTIYF,TGTGCCAGCAGCCAGGTAGCTGGAAACACCATATATTTT
15,TRBJ2-3,TRBV18,.,once,CASSPKLLITDTQYF,TGTGCCAGCTCACCCAAACTACTAATCACAGATACGCAGTATTTT
15,TRBJ1-5,TRBV7-2,.,.,CASSLWSGLGQPQHF,TGTGCCAGCAGCTTATGGAGCGGCTTGGGACAGCCCCAGCATTTT
15,TRBJ2-5,TRBV9,TRBD2,.,CASSSRLAGEETQYF,TGTGCCAGCAGCTCCCGACTAGCGGGAGAAGAGACCCAGTACTTC
15,TRBJ1-1,TRBV18,.,.,CASSPSAGLNTEAFF,TGTGCCAGCTCACCATCAGCGGGGCTGAACACTGAAGCTTTCTTT
12,TRBJ1-1,TRBV28,.,.,CASSTTGTEAFF,TGTGCCAGCAGCACTACAGGGACGGAAGCTTTCTTT
14,TRBJ1-2,TRBV15,.,.,CATSGRQRLNGYTF,TGTGCCACCAGCGGCCGACAAAGGCTGAATGGCTACACCTTC
13,TRBJ2-4,TRBV15,.,.,CATSGYRENIQYF,TGTGCCACCAGCGGCTACAGGGAAAACATTCAGTACTTC
14,TRBJ2-7,TRBV5-4,TRBD1,.,CASTSPRDRGEQYF,TGTGCCAGCACTTCCCCCCGGGACAGGGGGGAGCAGTACTTC
12,TRBJ2-5,TRBV6-6,.,.,CASSYGSETQYF,TGTGCCAGCAGTTACGGGAGCGAGACCCAGTACTTC
15,TRBJ2-2,TRBV9,TRBD1,.,CASSTRTGTDGELFF,TGTGCCAGCAGCACCCGGACAGGGACGGACGGGGAGCTGTTTTTT
16,TRBJ2-3,TRBV6-5,TRBD2,.,CASSYSKHPGLAGPYF,TGTGCCAGCAGTTACTCGAAGCACCCGGGACTAGCGGGCCCGTATTTT
15,TRBJ2-7,TRBV5-4,TRBD2,.,CASSAGLASSYEQYF,TGTGCCAGCAGCGCAGGACTAGCGAGTTCCTACGAGCAGTACTTC
16,TRBJ1-5,TRBV4-2,TRBD1,.,CASSQMRTGGKLPQHF,TGTGCCAGCAGCCAAATGAGGACAGGGGGAAAATTGCCCCAGCATTTT
15,TRBJ1-2,TRBV7-2,.,.,CASSLVGRPNYGYTF,TGTGCCAGCAGCTTAGTAGGGCGTCCTAACTATGGCTACACCTTC
18,TRBJ1-3,TRBV10-1,.,.,CASSRVEKGRFSGNTIYF,TGCGCCAGCAGTCGGGTGGAAAAGGGACGGTTCTCTGGAAACACCATATATTTT
13,TRBJ1-5,TRBV15,.,.,CATSRLSAQPQHF,TGTGCCACCAGTAGACTGTCGGCTCAGCCCCAGCATTTT
15,TRBJ1-3,TRBV11-1,.,.,CASSRDRTAGNTIYF,TGTGCCAGCAGCCGCGATCGGACAGCAGGAAACACCATATATTTT
17,TRBJ2-1,TRBV29-1,TRBD2,.,CSVEDYVGLVAYNEQFF,TGCAGCGTTGAAGATTATGTGGGACTAGTAGCCTACAATGAGCAGTTCTTC
16,TRBJ2-7,TRBV18,.,once,CASSPPNRGQVLKQYF,TGTGCCAGCTCACCTCCTAACCGTGGGCAGGTATTGAAGCAGTACTTC
14,TRBJ1-4,TRBV2,.,.,CASRGQGDNEKLFF,TGTGCCAGCAGGGGCCAGGGAGATAATGAAAAACTGTTTTTT
12,TRBJ2-3,TRBV7-9,.,.,CASSPYTDTQYF,TGTGCCAGCAGCCCATACACAGATACGCAGTATTTT
14,TRBJ1-2,TRBV29-1,.,.,CSVYGTPGSYGYTF,TGCAGCGTATACGGGACTCCCGGGAGCTATGGCTACACCTTC
18,TRBJ2-5,TRBV7-8,TRBD2,few,CASSSGLASRRIQETQYF,TGTGCCAGCAGCTCTGGACTAGCGTCCCGCCGAATCCAAGAGACCCAGTACTTC
13,TRBJ1-1,TRBV6-1,.,.,CASGFRWDTEAFF,TGTGCCAGCGGCTTCCGGTGGGACACTGAAGCTTTCTTT
16,TRBJ2-3,TRBV14,.,.,CASSQGAQASTDTQYF,TGTGCCAGCAGCCAAGGAGCTCAGGCTAGCACAGATACGCAGTATTTT
14,TRBJ2-1,TRBV5-1,.,.,CASSNGGQPNEQFF,TGCGCCAGCTCCAACGGGGGACAGCCTAATGAGCAGTTCTTC
12,TRBJ2-5,TRBV30,.,.,CAWSSWGETQYF,TGTGCCTGGAGCTCCTGGGGAGAGACCCAGTACTTC
13,TRBJ1-1,TRBV6-5,.,.,CASSRAAGTEAFF,TGTGCCAGCAGCAGGGCGGCGGGTACTGAAGCTTTCTTT
15,TRBJ1-2,TRBV2,.,once,CASLKTGRSDYGYTF,TGTGCCAGCCTAAAAACAGGGCGGTCCGACTATGGCTACACCTTC
16,TRBJ1-4,TRBV19,.,.,CASSTLFSRTNEKLFF,TGTGCCAGTAGTACTCTATTCAGCAGGACTAATGAAAAACTGTTTTTT
17,TRBJ1-5,TRBV5-5,TRBD1,.,CASSWRTGPDGNQPQHF,TGTGCCAGCAGCTGGCGGACAGGGCCTGATGGCAATCAGCCCCAGCATTTT
17,TRBJ2-5,TRBV4-3,TRBD2,.,CASSQEWTRTTQETQYF,TGCGCCAGCAGCCAAGAATGGACTAGGACCACTCAAGAGACCCAGTACTTC